The 26 T cell receptor beta chains given below trace back to one sample, sequenced in a study of OX40 agonist ivuxolimab in advanced cancers. The library relied on the immunoSEQ multiplex PCR assay. Not all clones reach the TCRdb copy of this immuneACCESS table, which keeps in-frame sequences only. Checked studies attribute under half of the gap to unresolved V genes and leave the rest unexplained. Here the sample has some 66,000 clones; approximately 88% occur a single time. The biggest ten clones account for 0.45% to 0.65% of the sample. The source material was CD4+ or CD8+ T cells sorted from blood, sampled in a trial of the OX40 agonist ivuxolimab. The receptors were gathered from an adult with an advanced solid tumor such as melanoma, head and neck, liver or kidney cancer.

This clone was seen a few times. The rearrangement joins TRBV15 to TRBJ1-1; 7 bases agree with TRBD1. There are 15 residues in the CDR3. CDR1 and CDR2 (germline): LNHNV, YYDKDF (reference sequence). V lost 4 bases and J lost 0; bases outside the gene matches: 5. CDR3 bases: TGTGCCACCAGCAAAGGGGGCGCGATGAACACTGAAGCTTTCTTT. Amino acids: CATSKGGAMNTEAFF.

The chain is built from TRBV6-6 and TRBJ1-1; no clear D. The germline CDR1 and CDR2 sequences are MNHNY and SVGAGI (reference sequence). V dropped 7 bases and J dropped 1 base, with 13 bases sitting between them. This CDR3 is built from 14 residues. The CDR3 spells CASILDGKNTEAFF. The CDR3 DNA follows: TGTGCCAGCATTCTAGACGGAAAGAACACTGAAGCTTTCTTT.

The chain joins TRBV2 to TRBJ2-1; D gene unclear. V was clipped by 2 bases and J by 4 bases, with 3 bases between them. The CDR3 has 12 amino acids. Germline V gene lookup returns CDR1 SNHLY and CDR2 FYNNEI. CDR3 region: CASSELYNEQFF. The CDR3, as DNA: TGTGCCAGCAGTGAATTATACAATGAGCAGTTCTTC.

The chain employs TRBV6-5 and TRBJ2-5; TRBD2 matches at 7 bases. The CDR3 sequence is 13 residues long. Germline-derived CDR1 and CDR2 are MNHEY and SVGAGI. J gave up 5 bases and V 7 bases, and 7 bases lay outside the gene matches. In nucleotides, the CDR3 is TGTGCCAGCAACAACGCGGGGGAGGAGACCCAGTACTTC. This codes for CASNNAGEETQYF.

This chain connects TRBV6-5 to TRBJ1-4, with D hard to call. Germline V gives CDR1 MNHEY, CDR2 SVGAGI. The CDR3 totals 15 residues. Trimming cost V 1 base and J 0 bases, with 6 bases left between them. CDR3 bases: TGTGCCAGCAGTTACTTACAAGCAACTAATGAAAAACTGTTTTTT. This gives the protein CASSYLQATNEKLFF.

This sequence joins TRBV5-4 and TRBJ2-7; TRBD2 aligns across 7 bases. This CDR3 contains 15 residues. In germline, CDR1 is SGHNT, CDR2 YYREEE (reference sequence). V lost 5 bases to trimming and J lost 2 bases; unmatched junction nucleotides: 10. This CDR3 is CASSSSGTGTYEQYF. The CDR3 nucleotides are TGTGCCAGCAGTTCCAGCGGGACGGGAACCTACGAGCAGTACTTC.

The rearrangement uses TRBV30 and TRBJ1-3, with D unresolved. Per germline, CDR1 GTSNPN and CDR2 SVGIG (reference sequence). The ends were cut back, 3 bases at V and 4 bases at J, with 10 bases in the middle. The CDR3 contains 13 residues. The CDR3 DNA follows: TGTGCCTGGAGGACTTCATCCGGAAACACCATATATTTT. Translation: CAWRTSSGNTIYF. Combining the CDR3 with reference TRBV30 and TRBJ1-3 gives the whole variable domain SQTIHQWPATLVQPVGSPLSLECTVEGTSNPNLYWYRQAAGRGLQLLFYSVGIGQISSEVPQNLSASRPQDRQFILSSKKLLLSDSGFYLCAWRTSSGNTIYFGEGSWLTVV.

This rearrangement joins TRBV11-3 to TRBJ2-2, with 7 nucleotides matching TRBD2. This CDR3 region has 16 residues. The junction had 2 bases not matched to a gene; V was cut back by 0 bases and J by 1 base. Germline CDR1 reads SGHNT; CDR2 reads YENEEA. The CDR3 sequence: CASSLETSLNTGELFF. The DNA for the CDR3 is TGTGCCAGCAGCTTAGAGACTAGCCTGAACACCGGGGAGCTGTTTTTT.

The rearrangement links TRBV30 to TRBJ2-3; D perhaps matches TRBD1 (6 bases). V lost 1 base and J lost 2, with 22 bases in between. In germline, CDR1 is GTSNPN, CDR2 SVGIG (reference sequence). The CDR3 consists of 18 residues. CDR3 nucleotide sequence: TGTGCCTGGAGTGGCCCAGGGAGTCTGGGACAATACACAGATACGCAGTATTTT. Its translation is CAWSGPGSLGQYTDTQYF. Filled out from reference TRBV30 and TRBJ2-3, the complete variable domain reads SQTIHQWPATLVQPVGSPLSLECTVEGTSNPNLYWYRQAAGRGLQLLFYSVGIGQISSEVPQNLSASRPQDRQFILSSKKLLLSDSGFYLCAWSGPGSLGQYTDTQYFGPGTRLTVL.

Notes on this clone: At the DNA level, this CDR3 is encoded by other sequences in the same sample as well. V gene TRBV5-4 combines with J gene TRBJ2-5; the D is unclear. The germline V gene encodes CDR1 SGHNT and CDR2 YYREEE (reference sequence). The CDR3 has 14 residues. Deletions cut 0 bases from V and 1 base from J, with 7 bases between. CDR3 region: CASSLAGIQETQYF. CDR3 nucleotide sequence: TGTGCCAGCAGCTTGGCTGGCATCCAAGAGACCCAGTACTTC.

The chain is built from TRBV11-3 and TRBJ1-1; D is undetermined. V gave up 0 bases and J gave up 5 bases, with 4 bases separating them. CDR1 and CDR2 from the germline V gene are SGHNT and YENEEA. The CDR3 length is 12 residues. DNA for the CDR3: TGTGCCAGCAGCTTAGACGATACTGAAGCTTTCTTT. Its translation is CASSLDDTEAFF. Supplemented by reference TRBV11-3 and TRBJ1-1, the full variable domain reads EAGVVQSPRYKIIEKKQPVAFWCNPISGHNTLYWYLQNLGQGPELLIRYENEEAVDDSQLPKDRFSAERLKGVDSTLKIQPAELGDSAVYLCASSLDDTEAFFGQGTRLTVV.

This clone was seen just once. The rearrangement joins TRBV21-1 to TRBJ2-7; no DNA check was done on the table's D call, TRBD1. TRBV21-1 is reported as a pseudogene. This CDR3 is built from 17 residues. The CDR3 bases are TGTGCCAGCAGCCTACCGGGACAGCGACTGAGATCCTACGAGCAGTACTTC. It yields the protein CASSLPGQRLRSYEQYF.

The V gene is TRBV27, the J gene TRBJ1-5; D not resolved. Germline values: CDR1 MNHEY, CDR2 SMNVEV (reference sequence). V dropped 3 bases and J dropped 2 bases, with 11 bases sitting between them. This CDR3 has 15 residues. CDR3 in amino acids: CASSLATNGNQPQHF. The DNA of the CDR3 is TGTGCCAGCAGTTTGGCGACAAACGGCAATCAGCCCCAGCATTTT.

The V call is TRBV4-1, the J call TRBJ1-6, with 7 bases identical to TRBD1. The CDR3 has 15 amino acids. Germline assignment: CDR1 MGHRA and CDR2 YSYEKL. V lost 3 bases and J lost 8; bases outside the gene matches: 7. CDR3 nucleotides: TGCGCCAGCAGCCACCCCGACAGGGAGCATTCACCCCTCCACTTT. Protein sequence: CASSHPDREHSPLHF.

This chain uses TRBV11-1 with TRBJ2-6; D tentatively fits TRBD1 or TRBD2 (5 bases each). Germline values: CDR1 SGHAT, CDR2 FQDESV (reference sequence). Deletions cut 0 bases from V and 0 bases from J, with 9 bases between. This CDR3 is 17 amino acids long. The CDR3 DNA is TGTGCCAGCAGCTTAGCACTAGGGACCTCTGGGGCCAACGTCCTGACTTTC. Its translation is CASSLALGTSGANVLTF.

This clone was recorded once. The chain's CDR3 is CASSVDRARNSPLHF. CDR3 in DNA: TGTGCCAGCAGCGTAGACAGGGCTCGTAATTCACCCCTCCACTTT. The chain couples TRBV9 to TRBJ1-6, with a possible D match to TRBD1 (6 bases). Germline V gene lookup returns CDR1 SGDLS and CDR2 YYNGEE. V was cut by 0 bases and J by 6 bases, with 10 bases left in between. The CDR3 is 15 amino acids. Combining the CDR3 with reference TRBV9 and TRBJ1-6 gives the whole variable domain DSGVTQTPKHLITATGQRVTLRCSPRSGDLSVYWYQQSLDQGLQFLIQYYNGEERAKGNILERFSAQQFPDLHSELNLSSLELGDSALYFCASSVDRARNSPLHFGNGTRLTVT.

V gene TRBV16 combines with J gene TRBJ1-1; unclear D gene. The CDR3 spans 14 residues. The germline V and J ends were trimmed by 4 bases and 5 bases, with 14 bases remaining between them. CDR1 and CDR2 (germline): KGHSY, FQNENV. CDR3 amino acids: CASSPTHGQTEAFF. CDR3 coding DNA: TGTGCCAGCAGCCCGACGCATGGGCAGACTGAAGCTTTCTTT.

The genes are TRBV30 and TRBJ1-2; a possible D gene is TRBD1 (5 bases). CDR3 length: 12 amino acids. With 4 bases removed from V and 8 bases from J, the gap between germline ends came to 14 bases. Germline loops: CDR1 GTSNPN, CDR2 SVGIG (reference sequence). The CDR3 here is CAWTAGLDGYTF. The DNA of the CDR3 is TGTGCCTGGACGGCAGGGTTGGACGGCTACACCTTC.

The CDR3 loop reads CASSPWKTASEQYF. CDR3 sequence (DNA): TGTGCCAGCAGCCCCTGGAAGACAGCCTCCGAGCAGTACTTC. The chain employs TRBV7-2 and TRBJ2-7; weak D call: TRBD1 (5 bases). This CDR3 has 14 residues. The V and J ends lost 5 bases and 6 bases respectively, with 17 bases between them. The germline V gene encodes CDR1 SGHTA and CDR2 FQGNSA.

The rearrangement joins TRBV27 to TRBJ2-5, with D possibly TRBD1 on 8 matching bases. Trimming shortened V by 5 bases and J by 5 bases, and 15 bases separated the two germline ends. CDR1 and CDR2 (germline): MNHEY, SMNVEV (reference sequence). CDR3 length: 14 amino acids. The CDR3 bases are TGTGCCAGCAGTGCACAGGGGGGGATCGAGACCCAGTACTTC. Protein: CASSAQGGIETQYF.

The chain recombines TRBV7-2 with TRBJ2-5; D call uncertain. CDR1 is SGHTA, CDR2 FQGNSA, per germline. V was shortened by 5 bases and J by 7 bases, with 8 bases between the two germline ends. CDR3 length: 11 amino acids. The CDR3: CASSPSTTQYF. The CDR3 DNA is TGTGCCAGCAGCCCCTCGACGACCCAGTACTTC. The variable domain in full, completed from reference TRBV7-2 and TRBJ2-5, reads GAGVSQSPSNKVTEKGKDVELRCDPISGHTALYWYRQSLGQGLEFLIYFQGNSAPDKSGLPSDRFSAERTGGSVSTLTIQRTQQEDSAVYLCASSPSTTQYFGPGTRLLVL.

The chain combines TRBV5-6 with TRBJ2-3, with TRBD2 matching over 8 bases. The length of the CDR3 is 16 residues. From germline, CDR1 is SGHDT and CDR2 YYEEEE. With 2 bases clipped from V and 0 bases from J, the junction kept 5 bases outside the gene matches. Written as DNA, the CDR3 is TGTGCCAGCAGCTTAAGGGCGGGGGGAAGCACAGATACGCAGTATTTT. Encoded protein: CASSLRAGGSTDTQYF.

This chain connects TRBV11-2 to TRBJ2-1; TRBD2 matches at 7 bases. Germline assignment: CDR1 SGHAT and CDR2 FQNNGV. The CDR3 runs to 17 residues. V shed 4 bases and J 2 bases; nucleotides not matched to a gene: 11. Written as DNA, the CDR3 is TGTGCCAGCAGCTCCCAATGGGGGACTAAGGCCTACAATGAGCAGTTCTTC. This encodes CASSSQWGTKAYNEQFF.

The chain is built from TRBV5-1 and TRBJ1-5; no firm D call. CDR3 length equals 12 residues. Germline values: CDR1 SGHRS, CDR2 YFSETQ. V lost 2 bases and J lost 6, with 6 bases in between. The CDR3 nucleotides read TGCGCCAGCAGCTTAGGGCCTCAGCCCCAGCATTTT. Translating gives CASSLGPQPQHF.

A single count supports this clone. J is TRBJ2-1 and V is TRBV6-5; D is possibly TRBD1 (6 bases). CDR1 and CDR2 from the germline V gene are MNHEY and SVGAGI. The CDR3 totals 13 residues. Trimming took 5 bases from V and 8 from J, leaving 13 bases between them. CDR3 nucleotides: TGTGCCAGCAGTCTTCCGGACAGCTATGAGCAGTTCTTC. Translation gives CASSLPDSYEQFF.

The chain is built from TRBV7-6 and TRBJ2-3; perhaps TRBD1 as D (6 bases). CDR1 and CDR2 from the germline V gene are SGHVS and FNYEAQ. Trimming stripped 5 bases from V and 2 bases from J, with 17 bases between. This CDR3 contains 16 residues. CDR3: CASSPTGGTFTDTQYF. The DNA for the CDR3 is TGTGCCAGCAGCCCGACAGGTGGGACATTCACAGATACGCAGTATTTT.